Below, 6 T cell receptor beta chains from the same sample are listed, as sequenced in a study of blood T cells in healthy people across ages. Using a J-beta primer mix together with a sample-barcoded 5' primer, a second PCR was run for roughly 6 to 12 cycles. TCRdb re-called the 5' RACE reads through MiXCR, storing one row per CDR3 protein. This table has more than 1,400,000 distinct CDR3 sequences, around two fifths appearing once. Sequencing used blood. The receptors shown here come from a woman aged 18-35 years in good health.

The gene calls are TRBV21-1 and TRBJ2-3; TRBD2, the D gene given by the table, was not confirmed from the DNA. TRBV21-1 is a documented pseudogene. The length of the CDR3 is 19 residues. The CDR3 DNA reads TGTGCCAGCAGCACAAAACTTCCGGTAGGGCCCCCGCGGGGAGATACGCAGTATTTT. Encoded protein: CASSTKLPVGPPRGDTQYF.

The table lists this clonotype with a few counts. V and J are TRBV2 and TRBJ2-6; the D is unclear. The germline V and J ends were trimmed by 5 bases and 0 bases, with 5 bases remaining between them. CDR3 length: 14 residues. The germline V gene has CDR1 SNHLY and CDR2 FYNNEI. The CDR3 reads CASSTISGANVLTF. The CDR3 nucleotides are TGTGCCAGCAGTACTATCTCTGGGGCCAACGTCCTGACTTTC.

A few counts support this clonotype. The gene calls are TRBV7-8 and TRBJ2-7; 9 nucleotides match TRBD2. The CDR3 spans 18 residues. In germline, CDR1 is SGHVS, CDR2 FQNEAQ. Trimming cost V 1 base and J 2 bases; bases outside gene matches: 12. The CDR3 reads CASSLEIGGRAGTYEQYF. CDR3 bases: TGTGCCAGCAGCTTAGAAATCGGCGGGAGGGCCGGCACCTACGAGCAGTACTTC.

The J gene is TRBJ2-5, the V gene TRBV11-3; D uncertain. The J call may be wrong; the DNA end is better matched by TRBJ2-7. The CDR3 covers 15 residues. Germline CDR1 SGHNT, CDR2 YENEEA. CDR3 sequence reads: CASSLAVQSHYEQYF. The CDR3 DNA reads as TGTGCCAGCAGCTTAGCGGTCCAGAGCCATTACGAGCAGTACTTC.

This clonotype was counted at least ten times. V gene TRBV12-3 or TRBV12-4 combines with J gene TRBJ2-5; D unresolved. This CDR3 contains 12 residues. With 8 bases removed from V and 4 bases from J, the gap between germline ends came to 11 bases. CDR3 loop: CASSPFGETQYF. Here the CDR3 DNA reads TGTGCCAGCTCACCATTTGGAGAGACCCAGTACTTC.

The V gene is TRBV20-1, the J gene TRBJ2-7; no definite D call. Looked up from germline, CDR1 is DFQATT and CDR2 is SNEGSKA (reference sequence). The V end lost 0 bases, the J end lost 12 bases, and 12 bases lay between the germline ends. The CDR3 totals 11 residues. CDR3 residues: CSARERTNRYF. The CDR3 nucleotides read TGCAGTGCTAGAGAAAGGACGAATCGGTACTTC.